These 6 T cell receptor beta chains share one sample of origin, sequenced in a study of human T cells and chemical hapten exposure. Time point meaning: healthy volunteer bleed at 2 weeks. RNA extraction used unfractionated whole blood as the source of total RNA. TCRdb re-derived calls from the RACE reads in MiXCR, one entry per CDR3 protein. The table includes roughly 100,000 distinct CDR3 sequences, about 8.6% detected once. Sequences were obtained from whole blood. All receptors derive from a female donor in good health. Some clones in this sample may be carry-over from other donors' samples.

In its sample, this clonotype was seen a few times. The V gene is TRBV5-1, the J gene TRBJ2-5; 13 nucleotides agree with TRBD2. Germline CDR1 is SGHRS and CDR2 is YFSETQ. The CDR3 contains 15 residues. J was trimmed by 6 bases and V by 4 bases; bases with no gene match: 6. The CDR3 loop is CASSVGTSGIQTQYF. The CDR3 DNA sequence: TGCGCCAGCAGCGTTGGGACTAGCGGGATACAGACCCAGTACTTC.

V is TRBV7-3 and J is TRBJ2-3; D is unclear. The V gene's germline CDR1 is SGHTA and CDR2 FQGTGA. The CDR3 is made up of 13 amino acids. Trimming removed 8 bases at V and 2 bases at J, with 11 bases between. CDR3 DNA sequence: TGTGCCAGCGCCCCTTATCACACAGATACGCAGTATTTT. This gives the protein CASAPYHTDTQYF.

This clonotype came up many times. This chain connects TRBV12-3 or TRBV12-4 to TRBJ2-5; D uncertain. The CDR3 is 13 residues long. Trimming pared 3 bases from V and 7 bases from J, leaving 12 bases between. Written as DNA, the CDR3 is TGTGCCAGCAGTTTCAGCAGCTGGGGGACCCAGTACTTC. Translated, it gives CASSFSSWGTQYF.

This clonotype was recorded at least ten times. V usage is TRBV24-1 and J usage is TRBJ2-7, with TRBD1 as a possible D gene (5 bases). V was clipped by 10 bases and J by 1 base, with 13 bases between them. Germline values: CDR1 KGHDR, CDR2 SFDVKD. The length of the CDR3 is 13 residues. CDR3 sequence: CATSNGQSYEQYF. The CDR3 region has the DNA TGTGCCACAAGTAATGGACAATCCTACGAGCAGTACTTC.

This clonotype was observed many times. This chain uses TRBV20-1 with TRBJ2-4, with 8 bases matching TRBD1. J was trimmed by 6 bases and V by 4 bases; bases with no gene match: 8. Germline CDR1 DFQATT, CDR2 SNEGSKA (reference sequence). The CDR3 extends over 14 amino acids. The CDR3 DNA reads TGCAGTGCTACCGATGGGACAGGCCGAAACATTCAGTACTTC. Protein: CSATDGTGRNIQYF.

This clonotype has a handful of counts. The CDR3 loop is CASSPSRTLGYEQYF. DNA of the CDR3: TGTGCCAGCAGCCCAAGCAGGACCTTGGGGTACGAGCAGTACTTC. V is TRBV7-2 and J is TRBJ2-7; no reliable D call. Germline assignment: CDR1 SGHTA and CDR2 FQGNSA. The CDR3 sequence is 15 residues long. Between the trimmed V and J ends, which lost 5 bases and 4 bases, there was a span of 18 bases.